These 27 T cell receptor beta chains were sequenced from one sample in a study of T cells in Graves' hyperthyroidism and ophthalmopathy (dated by TCRdb to about 2019). The library was made by multiplex PCR. Sequencing was carried out with an Illumina HiSeq 2000. The TCR beta CDR3 regions were amplified from RNA transcripts. For the first round of RT-PCR on the TCR CDR3, the HTBI primer set was used together with the Qiagen OneStep RT-PCR kit. TCRdb passed the public sequencing reads through fastp at Q25 and MiXCR, retaining productive beta sequences. Each record represents a unique CDR3 protein, reported with the most common genes and DNA among its rows. The sample data list more than 650,000 distinct CDR3 sequences, and less than 15% of these were observed just once. The top ten hold approximately 10% of the sample. Sequenced input: blood. The receptors here all came from a woman between 18 and 29 years old with Graves' hyperthyroidism.

Concerning this clonotype itself: A much larger clone is a single base away; this may be a read error. The chain employs TRBV7-3 and TRBJ2-2, with D hard to call. Germline-derived CDR1 and CDR2 are SGHTA and FQGTGA. There are 12 residues in the CDR3. V dropped 1 base and J dropped 5 bases, with 2 bases sitting between them. The CDR3 sequence is CASSLKTGELFF. The CDR3 DNA is TGTGCCAGCAGCTTAAAGACCGGGGAGCTGTTTTTT.

This clonotype was detected ten times or more. This chain uses TRBV20-1 with TRBJ2-1; maybe TRBD2 (6 bases). The CDR3 length is 15 residues. V dropped 4 bases and J dropped 4 bases, with 17 bases sitting between them. The V gene's germline CDR1 is DFQATT and CDR2 SNEGSKA (reference sequence). The DNA of the CDR3 is TGCAGTGCTACGATTCTAGCGATAGCTTACAATGAGCAGTTCTTC. It yields the protein CSATILAIAYNEQFF.

This clonotype appeared a few times. The chain couples TRBV7-3 to TRBJ2-1, with TRBD2 matching over 9 bases. V gave up 4 bases and J gave up 8 bases; unmatched junction bases: 6. CDR1 SGHTA and CDR2 FQGTGA come from the germline V gene. This CDR3 region has 14 residues. CDR3 DNA sequence: TGTGCCAGCAGCTCCGGAGCGGGAGGATATGAGCAGTTCTTC. As protein: CASSSGAGGYEQFF.

This clonotype was observed at least ten times. This sequence joins TRBV7-9 and TRBJ1-1; 7 nucleotides match TRBD1. This CDR3 is 18 amino acids long. The V and J ends lost 7 bases and 0 bases, in that order; junction bases with no gene match: 17. Germline CDR1 is SEHNR and CDR2 is FQNEAQ (reference sequence). The CDR3 DNA sequence: TGTGCCAGCACCCCTCGGGGGGACAGTGGGGGGGTGAACACTGAAGCTTTCTTT. Translating gives CASTPRGDSGGVNTEAFF.

This clonotype was seen repeatedly, ten times or more. This rearrangement joins TRBV6-1 to TRBJ1-2, with D tentatively TRBD1 (5 bases). The CDR3 spans 16 residues. Germline CDR1 MNHNS, CDR2 SASEGT. The V end was cut by 5 bases, the J end by 4 bases, with 20 bases between. The CDR3 here is CASSYAAPREGYGYTF. The CDR3 DNA sequence: TGTGCCAGCAGTTACGCGGCCCCCAGGGAGGGCTATGGCTACACCTTC.

This clonotype came up many times. The rearrangement uses TRBV11-3 and TRBJ2-1; a possible D gene is TRBD2 (5 bases). V was shortened by 3 bases and J by 0 bases, with 18 bases between the two germline ends. Per germline, CDR1 SGHNT and CDR2 YENEEA. There are 18 residues in the CDR3. The CDR3 loop reads CASSLSVLAASSYNEQFF. In nucleotides, the CDR3 is TGTGCCAGCAGCTTGTCCGTTCTAGCAGCCAGCTCCTACAATGAGCAGTTCTTC.

This clonotype was counted at least ten times. The chain combines TRBV28 with TRBJ2-1; 9 nucleotides match TRBD2. The CDR3 totals 14 residues. The germline V gene encodes CDR1 MDHEN and CDR2 SYDVKM. The J segment lost 3 bases and the V segment lost 7 bases, leaving 4 bases of the junction unmatched. The CDR3, as DNA: TGTGCCAGCATAGCGGGAGCACGCTACAATGAGCAGTTCTTC. This gives the protein CASIAGARYNEQFF.

This clonotype was seen at least ten times. The V gene is TRBV28, the J gene TRBJ2-7; TRBD1 matches at 10 bases. The length of the CDR3 is 14 residues. The germline CDR1 and CDR2 sequences are MDHEN and SYDVKM. V shed 6 bases and J 7 bases; nucleotides not matched to a gene: 9. CDR3 DNA sequence: TGTGCCAGCAGGTGGGACAGGGGCGCGGAGGAGCAGTACTTC. Amino acid sequence: CASRWDRGAEEQYF.

This clonotype was counted many times. The V call is TRBV5-1, the J call TRBJ2-7, with TRBD2 as a possible D gene (5 bases). This CDR3 spans 14 amino acids. V lost 4 bases and J 6 bases, leaving 17 bases between the germline ends. The V gene's germline CDR1 is SGHRS and CDR2 YFSETQ. The CDR3 loop is CASSRGSPTIEQYF. The CDR3 nucleotides are TGCGCCAGCAGCCGAGGGAGCCCGACAATCGAGCAGTACTTC.

As DNA, the CDR3 is TGTGCCAGCAGTTACTCGCGGGGGCACGACACTGAAGCTTTCTTT. Protein sequence: CASSYSRGHDTEAFF. This chain links TRBV6-6 with TRBJ1-1; D possibly corresponds to TRBD1 (6 bases). With 0 bases removed from V and 3 bases from J, the gap between germline ends came to 11 bases. The length of the CDR3 is 15 residues. Germline V gene lookup returns CDR1 MNHNY and CDR2 SVGAGI (reference sequence).

This clonotype was picked up many times. The chain uses TRBV24-1 and TRBJ2-3; no reliable D call. V lost 4 bases and J 2 bases, leaving 18 bases between the germline ends. Germline CDR1 is KGHDR and CDR2 is SFDVKD. The CDR3 extends over 17 amino acids. CDR3: CATSDRWSAIDTDTQYF. The CDR3, as DNA: TGTGCCACCAGTGACCGTTGGAGCGCCATCGACACAGATACGCAGTATTTT.

The chain employs TRBV7-8 and TRBJ2-6, with 8 bases aligning to TRBD1. The CDR3 covers 21 residues. V trimming: 4 bases; J trimming: 0 bases; junction bases outside the gene matches: 17. Germline V gene data show CDR1 as SGHVS and CDR2 as FQNEAQ. CDR3 DNA: TGTGCCAGCAGCTCCCCTAGGTTACAGGGGGTTTTCCTCTCTGGGGCCAACGTCCTGACTTTC. Residues: CASSSPRLQGVFLSGANVLTF.

This clonotype showed up many times. The chain joins TRBV3-1 to TRBJ2-7; D perhaps matches TRBD2 (5 bases). Deletions cut 0 bases from V and 2 bases from J, with 5 bases between. CDR1 and CDR2 (germline): LGHDT, YNNKEL (reference sequence). This CDR3 is built from 13 residues. CDR3 nucleotides: TGTGCCAGCAGCCAAGACGGGGCCTACGAGCAGTACTTC. Translating gives CASSQDGAYEQYF.

The V call is TRBV6-2 or TRBV6-3, the J call TRBJ2-5; 8 nucleotides align to TRBD2. V shed 2 bases and J 6 bases; nucleotides not matched to a gene: 11. This CDR3 has 16 residues. Germline V CDR1 and CDR2: MNHEY, SVGEGT. The CDR3 here is CASSYGAGRAGKTQYF. As DNA, the CDR3 is TGTGCCAGCAGTTACGGCGCCGGGAGGGCCGGAAAGACCCAGTACTTC.

This sequence joins TRBV6-5 and TRBJ1-2, with a possible D match to TRBD1 (5 bases). Trimming removed 0 bases at V and 0 bases at J, with 14 bases between. This CDR3 comprises 17 residues. The germline V gene has CDR1 MNHEY and CDR2 SVGAGI. The chain's CDR3 is CASSYSVGRGTNYGYTF. CDR3 nucleotides: TGTGCCAGCAGTTACTCAGTCGGTCGGGGGACTAACTATGGCTACACCTTC.

This clonotype was counted many times. The chain employs TRBV24-1 and TRBJ2-7; D is uncertain. With 0 bases removed from V and 3 bases from J, the gap between germline ends came to 8 bases. Germline CDR1 reads KGHDR; CDR2 reads SFDVKD. CDR3 size: 14 residues. CDR3 DNA sequence: TGTGCCACCAGTGATTTGGACGGCGGCTACGAGCAGTACTTC. The encoded protein is CATSDLDGGYEQYF.

This clonotype occurred many times. The V call is TRBV15, the J call TRBJ2-5; no clear D. This CDR3 has 16 residues. Trimming removed 1 base from V and 0 bases from J, with 12 bases in between. The V gene's germline CDR1 is LNHNV and CDR2 YYDKDF (reference sequence). CDR3 nucleotides: TGTGCCACCAGCAGAGTTAGCAGGACGTACCAAGAGACCCAGTACTTC. Its translation is CATSRVSRTYQETQYF. Supplemented by reference TRBV15 and TRBJ2-5, the full variable domain reads DAMVIQNPRYQVTQFGKPVTLSCSQTLNHNVMYWYQQKSSQAPKLLFHYYDKDFNNEADTPDNFQSRRPNTSFCFLDIRSPGLGDTAMYLCATSRVSRTYQETQYFGPGTRLLVL.

Many counts were recorded for this clonotype. V is TRBV7-9 and J is TRBJ2-1; 9 nucleotides align to TRBD1. The CDR3 spans 16 residues. V shed 2 bases, J shed 8 bases, and the junction held 10 bases outside the gene matches. Per germline, CDR1 SEHNR and CDR2 FQNEAQ (reference sequence). CDR3 DNA sequence: TGTGCCAGCAGCTTACCTCAAGGGGACAGGGCCCATGAGCAGTTCTTC. Protein sequence: CASSLPQGDRAHEQFF.

This clonotype was observed many times. This chain uses TRBV12-3 or TRBV12-4 with TRBJ2-1; TRBD2 matches at 14 bases. V was clipped by 5 bases and J by 0 bases; unmatched bases: 21. The CDR3 length is 23 residues. CDR3 region: CASSPGGLAGETPEPLSYNEQFF. The CDR3 DNA reads TGTGCCAGCAGTCCTGGGGGACTAGCGGGAGAAACCCCAGAACCCCTCTCCTACAATGAGCAGTTCTTC.

A few counts support this clonotype. The rearrangement links TRBV30 to TRBJ2-5, with 7 positions matching TRBD2. Germline V gene sequence: CDR1 GTSNPN, CDR2 SVGIG (reference sequence). Trimming cost V 5 bases and J 5 bases; bases outside gene matches: 5. The CDR3 is 12 residues long. The CDR3 region has the DNA TGTGCCTGGGGGCGGGAGTGGGAGACCCAGTACTTC. It translates to CAWGREWETQYF.

This clonotype has more than one count but fewer than ten. The genes are TRBV20-1 and TRBJ2-1; D is ambiguous. The germline gives CDR1 DFQATT, CDR2 SNEGSKA (reference sequence). The V gene lost 1 base and the J gene lost 0 bases, with 10 bases spanning the gap. This CDR3 has 15 amino acids. The CDR3 DNA reads TGCAGTGCTAGAGGCACTACCGACTCCTACAATGAGCAGTTCTTC. This codes for CSARGTTDSYNEQFF.

At least ten counts were recorded for this clonotype. The CDR3 region has the DNA TGTGCCAGCAGTTTTGGGCTAGGGGCCTACAATGAGCAGTTCTTC. The encoded protein is CASSFGLGAYNEQFF. This rearrangement joins TRBV28 to TRBJ2-1; D perhaps matches TRBD1 (5 bases). Germline V lookup: CDR1 MDHEN, CDR2 SYDVKM. Trimming took off 3 bases at V and 2 bases at J, with 11 bases between the two ends. This CDR3 spans 15 amino acids.

The J gene is TRBJ2-2, the V gene TRBV6-2 or TRBV6-3; 8 nucleotides agree with TRBD1. CDR1 and CDR2 from the germline V gene are MNHEY and SVGEGT. CDR3 length: 14 amino acids. J was trimmed by 1 base and V by 7 bases; bases with no gene match: 2. The CDR3, as DNA: TGTGCCAGCAAGGGGACAGGGAACACCGGGGAGCTGTTTTTT. Translated: CASKGTGNTGELFF.

The sample holds a few counts of this clonotype. The CDR3 DNA reads TGTGCCAGCAGCGTCAGCGGGAGAAATGAGCAGTTCTTC. This encodes CASSVSGRNEQFF. This rearrangement joins TRBV9 to TRBJ2-1, with TRBD2 identical over 8 bases. Per germline, CDR1 SGDLS and CDR2 YYNGEE. This CDR3 is built from 13 residues. The V segment lost 2 bases and the J segment 7 bases; nucleotides outside the gene matches: 2.

The chain uses TRBV15 and TRBJ1-6; D ambiguous. Trimming left V 1 base short and J 9 bases short, with 13 bases between. CDR1 and CDR2 (germline): LNHNV, YYDKDF (reference sequence). The CDR3 spans 15 residues. CDR3 region: CATSRGAGSLSPLHF. The CDR3 DNA follows: TGTGCCACCAGCAGAGGCGCGGGGTCCCTTTCACCCCTCCACTTT.

This clonotype appeared many times. The rearrangement links TRBV27 to TRBJ2-1, with D possibly TRBD2 on 6 matching bases. Between the trimmed V and J ends, which lost 6 bases and 5 bases, there was a span of 17 bases. Germline lookup yields CDR1 MNHEY and CDR2 SMNVEV (reference sequence). This CDR3 contains 15 residues. CDR3 loop: CASSGGRGGHNEQFF. The DNA for the CDR3 is TGTGCCAGCAGCGGGGGAAGAGGCGGGCACAATGAGCAGTTCTTC.

Concerning this clonotype itself: This may be a read error: a much more frequent sequence differs by one nucleotide. This chain connects TRBV19 to TRBJ2-7, with D possibly TRBD2 on 5 matching bases. The ends were cut back, 2 bases at V and 9 bases at J, with 20 bases in the middle. The V gene's germline CDR1 is LNHDA and CDR2 SQIVND (reference sequence). The CDR3 has 15 amino acids. The chain's CDR3 is CASSISSGDGVPQYF. CDR3 DNA sequence: TGTGCCAGTAGTATATCCTCCGGAGACGGGGTACCGCAGTACTTC. The full variable domain, its missing parts supplied by reference TRBV19 and TRBJ2-7, is DGGITQSPKYLFRKEGQNVTLSCEQNLNHDAMYWYRQDPGQGLRLIYYSQIVNDFQKGDIAEGYSVSREKKESFPLTVTSAQKNPTAFYLCASSISSGDGVPQYFGPGTRLTVT.